A single sample gave rise to the 23 T cell receptor beta chains below, sequenced in a study of blood T cell repertoires in COVID-19. Clones were sequenced by immunoSEQ multiplex PCR, and TCRdb holds only the in-frame ones, with some missing. The sample lists tens of thousands of clones, 75% to 90% seen once, with 8% to 10% in the top ten. Sequencing input: peripheral blood. These receptors originate from a man aged 45-65 years with active COVID-19.

This chain uses TRBV10-3 with TRBJ2-7, with TRBD1 identical over 10 bases. CDR3 length: 13 residues. The V gene end was trimmed by 6 bases and the J gene end by 7 bases; junction bases not matched to a gene: 6. Germline V gene lookup returns CDR1 ENHRY and CDR2 SYGVKD. CDR3 DNA sequence: TGTGCCATCAGGACCGACAGGGGGCAAGAGCAGTACTTC. Translating gives CAIRTDRGQEQYF.

This clone came up a few times. The rearrangement links TRBV7-9 to TRBJ2-1, with TRBD1 identical over 7 bases. After removal of 5 bases from V and 0 bases from J, the junction contained 10 bases not matched to a gene. Germline assignment: CDR1 SEHNR and CDR2 FQNEAQ (reference sequence). The CDR3 contains 17 residues. The CDR3, as DNA: TGTGCCAGCAGCCATCCTCTCGGGGACAGCTCCTACAATGAGCAGTTCTTC. It specifies CASSHPLGDSSYNEQFF.

J is TRBJ1-5 and V is TRBV19, with 8 positions matching TRBD1. V lost 8 bases, J lost 0 bases, and 12 bases stayed unmatched. The CDR3 is 17 residues long. Per the germline V gene, CDR1 is LNHDA and CDR2 is SQIVND (reference sequence). As DNA, the CDR3 is TGTGCCAGTCACTATACTGGGGACAGGAATAGCAATCAGCCCCAGCATTTT. It specifies CASHYTGDRNSNQPQHF.

The chain couples TRBV30 to TRBJ2-1; TRBD2 agrees at 8 bases. The J segment lost 2 bases and the V segment lost 4 bases, leaving 13 bases of the junction unmatched. Germline V gives CDR1 GTSNPN, CDR2 SVGIG (reference sequence). CDR3 length: 17 amino acids. This chain's CDR3 is CAWTPLRGSGAYNEQFF. CDR3 nucleotides: TGTGCCTGGACGCCCCTTAGGGGTAGCGGGGCCTACAATGAGCAGTTCTTC.

The V and J genes are TRBV5-6 and TRBJ2-7, with TRBD2 matching 7 bases. This CDR3 contains 13 residues. Germline assignment: CDR1 SGHDT and CDR2 YYEEEE. V lost 1 base to trimming and J lost 3 bases; unmatched junction nucleotides: 1. The CDR3 region is CASSLSGGYEQYF. The CDR3 DNA reads as TGTGCCAGCAGCTTGTCGGGGGGCTACGAGCAGTACTTC. Drawing the rest from reference TRBV5-6 and TRBJ2-7, the complete variable domain is DAGVTQSPTHLIKTRGQQVTLRCSPKSGHDTVSWYQQALGQGPQFIFQYYEEEERQRGNFPDRFSGHQFPNYSSELNVNALLLGDSALYLCASSLSGGYEQYFGPGTRLTVT.

DNA of the CDR3: TGTGCCAGCAGAAGAAACATCAATAGCAATCAGCCCCAGCATTTT. Translation: CASRRNINSNQPQHF. The chain uses TRBV2 and TRBJ1-5; D gene unclear. Trimming removed 6 bases at V and 0 bases at J, with 12 bases between. CDR1 is SNHLY, CDR2 FYNNEI, per germline. This CDR3 is 15 amino acids long.

The chain uses TRBV9 and TRBJ2-1; D is possibly TRBD2 (6 bases). Per germline, CDR1 SGDLS and CDR2 YYNGEE. The CDR3 spans 13 residues. V was trimmed by 0 bases and J by 8 bases, leaving 9 bases between them. The CDR3 region is CASSVAGEDEQFF. The CDR3 nucleotides are TGTGCCAGCAGCGTAGCGGGGGAGGATGAGCAGTTCTTC.

The V gene is TRBV4-1, the J gene TRBJ2-3; D uncertain. V lost 0 bases, J lost 0 bases, and 13 bases lay in between. CDR1 is MGHRA, CDR2 YSYEKL, per germline. This CDR3 region has 17 residues. The CDR3 sequence: CASSQEVLVYSTDTQYF. CDR3 sequence (DNA): TGCGCCAGCAGCCAAGAGGTTCTAGTCTATAGCACAGATACGCAGTATTTT.

The CDR3 reads CASSFGGGATDTQYF. The CDR3 DNA is TGTGCCAGCAGCTTCGGCGGGGGGGCCACAGATACGCAGTATTTT. The chain is built from TRBV7-2 and TRBJ2-3, with 9 bases fitting TRBD2. Trimming cost V 3 bases and J 2 bases; bases outside gene matches: 3. CDR1 is SGHTA, CDR2 FQGNSA, per germline. CDR3 length: 15 amino acids.

This clone was seen a single time. This sequence joins TRBV4-1 and TRBJ1-1, with 11 bases fitting TRBD1. The V and J ends lost 3 bases and 8 bases, in that order; junction bases with no gene match: 8. Per the germline V gene, CDR1 is MGHRA and CDR2 is YSYEKL. CDR3 size: 15 residues. CDR3 region: CASSHLRTGGAEAFF. The CDR3 bases are TGCGCCAGCAGCCACCTTCGGACAGGGGGCGCGGAAGCTTTCTTT.

The genes are TRBV7-3 and TRBJ2-1; 9 bases are a match to TRBD1. Unmatched junction bases numbered 3, after V lost 4 bases and J lost 8 bases. The CDR3 is 13 amino acids. CDR1 is SGHTA, CDR2 FQGTGA, per germline. CDR3: CASSSDRGDEQFF. CDR3 nucleotides: TGTGCCAGCAGCTCGGACAGGGGCGATGAGCAGTTCTTC.

The chain uses TRBV4-1 and TRBJ2-7; 8 bases are shared with TRBD1. Germline values: CDR1 MGHRA, CDR2 YSYEKL. Trimming at V came to 5 bases and at J to 2 bases, leaving 5 bases not matched to a gene. The CDR3 is 14 residues long. As DNA, the CDR3 is TGCGCCAGCAGCACCCGACAGGGGACCTACGAGCAGTACTTC. Protein sequence: CASSTRQGTYEQYF.

The chain recombines TRBV20-1 with TRBJ1-1; D perhaps matches TRBD1 (5 bases). Germline CDR1 reads DFQATT; CDR2 reads SNEGSKA (reference sequence). Trimming cost V 6 bases and J 5 bases, with 10 bases left between them. The CDR3 covers 11 residues. Here the CDR3 DNA reads TGCAGTGCGCCCCAGGGTACTGAAGCTTTCTTT. Its protein is CSAPQGTEAFF.

This clone came up a few times. This chain links TRBV19 with TRBJ1-5; 8 positions agree with TRBD1. The CDR3 spans 17 residues. CDR1 is LNHDA, CDR2 SQIVND, per germline (reference sequence). Trimming at V came to 7 bases and at J to 0 bases, leaving 11 bases not matched to a gene. The CDR3: CASTPLTGAYSNQPQHF. DNA for the CDR3: TGTGCCAGTACTCCGTTGACAGGGGCTTATAGCAATCAGCCCCAGCATTTT. The full variable domain, in which reference TRBV19 and TRBJ1-5 provide the parts outside the CDR3, is DGGITQSPKYLFRKEGQNVTLSCEQNLNHDAMYWYRQDPGQGLRLIYYSQIVNDFQKGDIAEGYSVSREKKESFPLTVTSAQKNPTAFYLCASTPLTGAYSNQPQHFGDGTRLSIL.

The V call is TRBV5-6, the J call TRBJ2-5, with a weak D call TRBD1 (5 bases). The germline V and J ends were trimmed by 4 bases and 2 bases, with 12 bases remaining between them. This CDR3 is built from 14 residues. The germline V gene encodes CDR1 SGHDT and CDR2 YYEEEE. Here the CDR3 reads CASSIGHIQETQYF. Here the CDR3 DNA reads TGTGCCAGCAGCATCGGACATATTCAAGAGACCCAGTACTTC.

The rearrangement links TRBV19 to TRBJ1-1; tentative D call: TRBD1 (5 bases). The CDR3 spans 17 residues. V dropped 0 bases and J dropped 6 bases, with 20 bases sitting between them. CDR1 is LNHDA, CDR2 SQIVND, per germline (reference sequence). CDR3 amino acids: CASSIDSGLGVKAEAFF. Here the CDR3 DNA reads TGTGCCAGTAGTATAGATTCGGGACTGGGGGTTAAAGCTGAAGCTTTCTTT.

This chain links TRBV11-2 with TRBJ2-1; 9 positions match TRBD2. V lost 2 bases and J lost 2; bases outside the gene matches: 4. Germline V lookup: CDR1 SGHAT, CDR2 FQNNGV. This CDR3 is 16 amino acids long. CDR3 DNA: TGTGCCAGCAGCTTACAAGCGGGGGGAACCTACAATGAGCAGTTCTTC. Protein: CASSLQAGGTYNEQFF.

This chain links TRBV4-1 with TRBJ2-7; 8 nucleotides align to TRBD2. The V and J ends lost 3 bases and 0 bases, in that order; junction bases with no gene match: 7. The CDR3 extends over 16 amino acids. Germline V lookup: CDR1 MGHRA, CDR2 YSYEKL. CDR3: CASSHVAGTSSYEQYF. As DNA, the CDR3 is TGCGCCAGCAGCCATGTAGCGGGGACAAGCTCCTACGAGCAGTACTTC.

The chain has TRBV5-1 and TRBJ1-3; 9 bases are shared with TRBD1. Germline V gives CDR1 SGHRS, CDR2 YFSETQ. The J segment lost 6 bases and the V segment lost 3 bases, leaving 1 base of the junction unmatched. This CDR3 contains 13 residues. CDR3: CASSWDRANTIYF. CDR3 in DNA: TGCGCCAGCAGCTGGGACAGGGCAAACACCATATATTTT.

The chain combines TRBV7-2 with TRBJ1-5; maybe TRBD1 (6 bases). The CDR3 covers 15 residues. CDR1 is SGHTA, CDR2 FQGNSA, per germline. Between the trimmed V and J ends, which lost 3 bases and 3 bases, there was a span of 12 bases. The CDR3 is CASSFTWTANQPQHF. The CDR3 DNA reads TGTGCCAGCAGCTTTACATGGACAGCCAATCAGCCCCAGCATTTT.

This chain uses TRBV3-1 (or the pseudogene TRBV3-2) with TRBJ2-2, with a tentative D call TRBD2 (6 bases). The V end lost 4 bases, the J end lost 5 bases, and 17 bases lay between the germline ends. This CDR3 contains 16 residues. The germline V gene encodes CDR1 LGHDT and CDR2 YNNKEL (reference sequence). The CDR3 loop reads CASSRGLYGTTGELFF. CDR3 DNA sequence: TGTGCCAGCAGCCGGGGACTCTACGGAACAACCGGGGAGCTGTTTTTT.

The rearrangement uses TRBV19 and TRBJ2-2, with a weak D call TRBD2 (6 bases). V was shortened by 3 bases and J by 10 bases, with 12 bases between the two germline ends. Germline V CDR1 and CDR2: LNHDA, SQIVND (reference sequence). The CDR3 consists of 13 residues. Here the CDR3 DNA reads TGTGCCAGTAGTATTGTCGCTAGCGAGGAGCTGTTTTTT. Its translation: CASSIVASEELFF.

This clone is a singleton in its sample. V gene TRBV9 combines with J gene TRBJ1-2; D is uncertain. Germline CDR1 SGDLS, CDR2 YYNGEE. This CDR3 spans 13 amino acids. The germline V and J ends were trimmed by 4 bases and 7 bases, with 14 bases remaining between them. The CDR3 DNA is TGTGCCAGCAGCCCCGAGCGAGGGAGTGGCTACACCTTC. It specifies CASSPERGSGYTF.